The next 4 T cell receptor beta chains were all read from a single sample in a study of T cells after yellow fever vaccination. TCRdb processed the 5' RACE reads anew with MiXCR; each CDR3 protein has one entry. The sample records about 110,000 distinct CDR3 sequences, 6.5% to 9% being singletons. The source material was CD8+ T cells sorted from PBMCs, sampled 45 days after the yellow fever booster vaccination. These TCRs come from a man under 40 who received the YFV17D yellow fever vaccine.

This clonotype came up many times. The chain is built from TRBV28 and TRBJ2-1, with D unresolved. The germline V gene has CDR1 MDHEN and CDR2 SYDVKM. The length of the CDR3 is 14 residues. V lost 3 bases and J lost 2, with 8 bases in between. The CDR3 DNA sequence: TGTGCCAGCAGTTTTGAGGAAACCTACAATGAGCAGTTCTTC. As protein: CASSFEETYNEQFF. Complete variable domain (other parts from reference TRBV28 and TRBJ2-1): DVKVTQSSRYLVKRTGEKVFLECVQDMDHENMFWYRQDPGLGLRLIYFSYDVKMKEKGDIPEGYSVSREKKERFSLILESASTNQTSMYLCASSFEETYNEQFFGPGTRLTVL.

With respect to this clonotype: A read error is possible here, since a much larger clone lies one base away. The chain has TRBV7-9 and TRBJ2-6; D is undetermined. The germline V gene encodes CDR1 SEHNR and CDR2 FQNEAQ (reference sequence). The CDR3 consists of 13 residues. Trimming removed 11 bases from V and 6 bases from J, with 14 bases in between. Here the CDR3 DNA reads TGTGCCTGGAAGCCGGCTGCGGCCAACGTCCTGACTTTC. Translated: CAWKPAAANVLTF.

This clonotype has a count of ten or more. This sequence joins TRBV7-9 and TRBJ2-1; no definite D call. The ends were cut back, 1 base at V and 5 bases at J, with 3 bases in the middle. This CDR3 has 12 residues. Looked up from germline, CDR1 is SEHNR and CDR2 is FQNEAQ (reference sequence). In nucleotides, the CDR3 is TGTGCCAGCAGCTTAGGGAACAATGAGCAGTTCTTC. It translates to CASSLGNNEQFF. The variable domain in full, with the rest retrieved from reference TRBV7-9 and TRBJ2-1, is DTGVSQNPRHKITKRGQNVTFRCDPISEHNRLYWYRQTLGQGPEFLTYFQNEAQLEKSRLLSDRFSAERPKGSFSTLEIQRTEQGDSAMYLCASSLGNNEQFFGPGTRLTVL.

This clonotype was detected a few times. The chain links TRBV19 to TRBJ2-1, with 8 bases identical to TRBD1. Germline values: CDR1 LNHDA, CDR2 SQIVND (reference sequence). This CDR3 has 15 amino acids. The V and J ends lost 3 bases and 9 bases, in that order; junction bases with no gene match: 10. DNA of the CDR3: TGTGCCAGTAGTATCCATTCCTCCGGACAGGGTGAGCAGTTCTTC. Protein product: CASSIHSSGQGEQFF.